This T cell receptor beta chain was captured by sequencing in a study of human T cells and chemical hapten exposure. Time point reported: patch test 2, 6 weeks after DPC sensitization. Noted treatment: therapeutic diphenylcyclopropenone sensitization with weekly scalp DPC. The study, taken as a whole, reports: No alteration of TCRs above 1 in 1000 frequency was seen with DPC sensitization.

Separate cDNA molecules received unique molecular identifiers, which the library attached to them. TCRdb redid the calling of the RACE reads with MiXCR, one entry per CDR3 protein. Of about 100,000 distinct CDR3 sequences in the sample, 10% to 12% were seen once. CDR3 length equals 16 residues. Germline V lookup: CDR1 DFQATT, CDR2 SNEGSKA (reference sequence). Trimming cost V 5 bases and J 6 bases, with 24 bases left between them. Only a few counts were recorded for this clonotype. The antigen remains undetermined. V is TRBV20-1 and J is TRBJ2-3, with D perhaps matching TRBD2 (9 bases). Sequencing used whole blood, obtained in connection with sensitization to the hapten diphenylcyclopropenone (DPC). The clonotype originates from a woman in her thirties or forties with alopecia areata. Some clones in this sample may be carry-over from other donors' samples. CDR3 protein: CSAPQGAGGPWDTQYF. Written as DNA, the CDR3 is TGCAGTGCTCCCCAGGGGGCGGGAGGGCCGTGGGATACGCAGTATTTT.